The 19 T cell receptor beta chains below come from one sample, sequenced in a study of T-cell reconstitution after alpha-beta-depleted transplantation in children. Unique molecular identifiers were incorporated during preparation of the TCRbeta library. TCRdb reprocessed the PCR reads via MiXCR and lists one record per CDR3 protein. The top ten hold just over 4.5% of the sample, which has approximately 190,000 distinct CDR3 sequences, 6.3% seen once. The sample in question was PBMCs, obtained before TCRalphabeta/CD19-depleted stem cell transplant. The source is a girl less than two years old with combined immunodeficiency, due to receive a stem cell transplant.

This clonotype was found many times. The chain joins TRBV7-6 to TRBJ2-1; tentatively, D is TRBD2 (5 bases). Germline CDR1 is SGHVS and CDR2 is FNYEAQ. This CDR3 spans 12 amino acids. The V and J ends lost 5 bases and 10 bases respectively, with 12 bases between them. The chain's CDR3 is CASSLREGEQFF. CDR3 in DNA: TGTGCCAGCAGCCTAAGAGAGGGAGAGCAGTTCTTC.

This clonotype was recorded many times. The genes are TRBV18 and TRBJ2-5, with D uncertain. There are 16 residues in the CDR3. Germline V lookup: CDR1 KGHSH, CDR2 LQKENI. Trimming cost V 3 bases and J 1 base, with 15 bases left between them. The CDR3 here is CASSPIYQETQETQYF. The CDR3 DNA reads TGTGCCAGCTCACCTATCTACCAGGAAACCCAAGAGACCCAGTACTTC.

This clonotype has a handful of counts. J is TRBJ2-3 and V is TRBV29-1; D might be TRBD1 (5 bases). This CDR3 has 13 amino acids. V gave up 5 bases and J gave up 3 bases, with 12 bases separating them. CDR1 and CDR2 (germline): SQVTM, ANQGSEA. CDR3 in amino acids: CSVTGRATDTQYF. CDR3 nucleotides: TGCAGCGTTACAGGCAGGGCAACAGATACGCAGTATTTT.

The genes are TRBV20-1 and TRBJ2-1; TRBD1 or TRBD2 may be the D gene (6 bases each). The CDR3 sequence is 16 residues long. Trimming removed 6 bases from V and 2 bases from J, with 20 bases in between. The V gene's germline CDR1 is DFQATT and CDR2 SNEGSKA (reference sequence). CDR3 amino acids: CSANGLPGGAYNEQFF. CDR3 DNA sequence: TGCAGTGCGAATGGCCTTCCCGGGGGCGCCTACAATGAGCAGTTCTTC.

This clonotype was counted many times. V is TRBV28 and J is TRBJ2-4; D uncertain. The germline CDR1 and CDR2 sequences are MDHEN and SYDVKM. The CDR3 extends over 13 amino acids. V dropped 2 bases and J dropped 3 bases, with 5 bases sitting between them. The CDR3 region has the DNA TGTGCCAGCAGTTTAGTTAACAAAAACATTCAGTACTTC. Translation gives CASSLVNKNIQYF. The full variable domain, completed using reference TRBV28 and TRBJ2-4, is DVKVTQSSRYLVKRTGEKVFLECVQDMDHENMFWYRQDPGLGLRLIYFSYDVKMKEKGDIPEGYSVSREKKERFSLILESASTNQTSMYLCASSLVNKNIQYFGAGTRLSVL.

At least ten counts were recorded for this clonotype. This chain connects TRBV27 to TRBJ2-3; the D is unclear. The V and J ends lost 6 bases and 1 base respectively, with 5 bases between them. This CDR3 contains 12 residues. Germline V lookup: CDR1 MNHEY, CDR2 SMNVEV (reference sequence). This chain's CDR3 is CASRTGTDTQYF. CDR3 in DNA: TGTGCCAGCAGAACCGGCACAGATACGCAGTATTTT.

This clonotype was detected many times. V gene TRBV6-1 combines with J gene TRBJ1-6, with D possibly being TRBD1 (5 bases). V was pared by 5 bases and J by 6 bases, with 8 bases between. Germline V gene data show CDR1 as MNHNS and CDR2 as SASEGT. The CDR3 sequence is 13 residues long. The CDR3 region has the DNA TGTGCCAGCAGTCCCGGGGGTAATTCACCCCTCCACTTT. As protein: CASSPGGNSPLHF.

In its sample, this clonotype was seen many times. This chain joins TRBV7-9 and TRBJ1-1; D not certain. CDR1 and CDR2 from the germline V gene are SEHNR and FQNEAQ (reference sequence). V dropped 7 bases and J dropped 9 bases, with 18 bases sitting between them. This CDR3 has 13 residues. CDR3 nucleotides: TGTGCCAGCACCAATCCTGGGCCCTGGAAAGCTTTCTTT. Translation gives CASTNPGPWKAFF.

This clonotype was seen many times. The V and J genes are TRBV4-1 and TRBJ2-5, with unresolved D. CDR3 length equals 12 residues. Germline V CDR1 and CDR2: MGHRA, YSYEKL. Trimming removed 4 bases from V and 4 bases from J, with 7 bases in between. The CDR3 loop reads CASSPFGETQYF. The CDR3 region has the DNA TGCGCCAGCAGCCCCTTCGGAGAGACCCAGTACTTC.

There are many counts of this clonotype. The V gene is TRBV29-1, the J gene TRBJ1-1, with a possible D match to TRBD1 (6 bases). There are 12 residues in the CDR3. V dropped 6 bases and J dropped 3 bases, with 11 bases sitting between them. Per the germline V gene, CDR1 is SQVTM and CDR2 is ANQGSEA. The CDR3 DNA is TGCAGCGTGTACAGGGAGGACACTGAAGCTTTCTTT. This gives the protein CSVYREDTEAFF.

This clonotype was picked up many times. The chain has TRBV19 and TRBJ1-1; D remains ambiguous. V was cut by 4 bases and J by 8 bases, with 11 bases left in between. The CDR3 consists of 12 residues. Germline V CDR1 and CDR2: LNHDA, SQIVND (reference sequence). The CDR3 protein is CASSNGPLEAFF. The CDR3 region has the DNA TGTGCCAGTAGTAATGGCCCCTTAGAAGCTTTCTTT.

Ten or more counts support this clonotype. For the CDR3, the DNA is TGTGCCAGCAGTGAAACTAGCGGTCACACCGGGGAGCTGTTTTTT. It yields the protein CASSETSGHTGELFF. The rearrangement links TRBV6-2 or TRBV6-3 to TRBJ2-2, with TRBD2 identical over 8 bases. V dropped 5 bases and J dropped 3; count of bases not matched to a gene: 5. CDR3 length equals 15 residues. Looked up from germline, CDR1 is MNHEY and CDR2 is SVGEGT.

This clonotype was counted at least ten times. This chain connects TRBV28 to TRBJ1-6, with a weak D call TRBD1 (6 bases). CDR1 and CDR2 (germline): MDHEN, SYDVKM. This CDR3 has 17 residues. Trimming shortened V by 5 bases and J by 0 bases, and 14 bases separated the two germline ends. In DNA, the CDR3 is TGTGCCAGCAGTCGGGACACCCTGAGCTCCTATAATTCACCCCTCCACTTT. Translation: CASSRDTLSSYNSPLHF.

This clonotype has ten or more counts. V gene TRBV10-3 combines with J gene TRBJ2-1, with 8 bases lining up with TRBD1. The CDR3 spans 16 residues. The germline CDR1 and CDR2 sequences are ENHRY and SYGVKD. The trim removed 0 bases at V and 7 bases at J, leaving 8 bases unmatched. CDR3 sequence (DNA): TGTGCCATCAGTGAGTCGTGGCAGGGGGCGCGGAATGAGCAGTTCTTC. Its translation is CAISESWQGARNEQFF.

This clonotype was seen ten or more times. This sequence joins TRBV7-9 and TRBJ2-7; TRBD1 might be the D (6 bases). The ends were cut back, 1 base at V and 3 bases at J, with 10 bases in the middle. CDR1 is SEHNR and CDR2 is FQNEAQ in the germline V gene (reference sequence). The CDR3 has 14 amino acids. This CDR3 reads CASSLGTVLYEQYF. The CDR3 coding sequence is TGTGCCAGCAGCTTAGGGACAGTACTCTACGAGCAGTACTTC.

With respect to this clonotype: At one end, the junction sequence differs from germline, possibly due to a read error. The chain couples TRBV7-7 to TRBJ2-5; 7 bases map to TRBD2. This CDR3 contains 16 residues. The germline V gene encodes CDR1 SSHAT and CDR2 FNYEAQ (reference sequence). The CDR3 loop reads CASSLGRGNIRETQYF. In DNA form, the CDR3 reads TGTGCTAGCAGCTTAGGGCGGGGGAATATCAGGGAGACCCAGTACTTC.

This clonotype was seen ten or more times. The chain joins TRBV7-9 to TRBJ2-5; perhaps TRBD1 as D (6 bases). This CDR3 has 15 residues. In germline, CDR1 is SEHNR, CDR2 FQNEAQ (reference sequence). Trimming shortened V by 3 bases and J by 2 bases, and 13 bases separated the two germline ends. This CDR3 is CASSFRDNPQETQYF. The CDR3 region has the DNA TGTGCCAGCAGCTTCCGGGACAACCCACAAGAGACCCAGTACTTC.

This clonotype was detected ten times or more. The V call is TRBV20-1, the J call TRBJ1-1, with TRBD1 matching over 9 bases. The CDR3 sequence is 14 residues long. The germline V gene has CDR1 DFQATT and CDR2 SNEGSKA (reference sequence). The V segment lost 3 bases and the J segment 1 base; nucleotides outside the gene matches: 3. CDR3: CSARDRGRNTEAFF. In DNA, the CDR3 is TGCAGTGCTAGGGACAGGGGCCGGAACACTGAAGCTTTCTTT.

This clonotype was seen repeatedly, ten times or more. The chain carries TRBV21-1 and TRBJ2-1; the table gives TRBD2 as D, unverified against the DNA. TRBV21-1 is labeled a pseudogene. The CDR3 runs to 14 residues. The CDR3 DNA reads as TGTGCCAGCAGCAAAGTATGCGGGATCAATGAGCAGTTCTTC. Its protein is CASSKVCGINEQFF.